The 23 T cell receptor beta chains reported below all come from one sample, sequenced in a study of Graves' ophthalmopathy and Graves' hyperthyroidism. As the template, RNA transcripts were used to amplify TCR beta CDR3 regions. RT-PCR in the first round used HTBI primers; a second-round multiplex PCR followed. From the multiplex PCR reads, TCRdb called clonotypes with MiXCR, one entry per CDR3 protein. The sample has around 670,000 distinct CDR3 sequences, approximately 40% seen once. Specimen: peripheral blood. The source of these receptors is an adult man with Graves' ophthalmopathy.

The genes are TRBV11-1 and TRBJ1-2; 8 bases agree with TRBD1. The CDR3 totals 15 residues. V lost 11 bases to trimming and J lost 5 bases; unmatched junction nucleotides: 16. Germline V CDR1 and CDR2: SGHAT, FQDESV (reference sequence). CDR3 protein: CAWIPRTGTIYGYTF. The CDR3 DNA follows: TGTGCCTGGATACCCCGGACAGGGACCATATATGGCTACACCTTC.

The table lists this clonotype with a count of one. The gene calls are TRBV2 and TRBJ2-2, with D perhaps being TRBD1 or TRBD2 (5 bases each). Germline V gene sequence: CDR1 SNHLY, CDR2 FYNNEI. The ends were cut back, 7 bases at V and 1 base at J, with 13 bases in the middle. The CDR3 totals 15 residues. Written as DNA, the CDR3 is TGTGCCAGCACTGGGACGGACGTGAACACCGGGGAGCTGTTTTTT. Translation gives CASTGTDVNTGELFF.

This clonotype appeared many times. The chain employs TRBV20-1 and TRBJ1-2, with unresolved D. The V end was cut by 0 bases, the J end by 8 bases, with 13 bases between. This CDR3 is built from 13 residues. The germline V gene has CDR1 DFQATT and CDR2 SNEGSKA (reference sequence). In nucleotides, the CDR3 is TGCAGTGCTAGAGATCTGGGGATGTGGGGCTACACCTTC. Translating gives CSARDLGMWGYTF.

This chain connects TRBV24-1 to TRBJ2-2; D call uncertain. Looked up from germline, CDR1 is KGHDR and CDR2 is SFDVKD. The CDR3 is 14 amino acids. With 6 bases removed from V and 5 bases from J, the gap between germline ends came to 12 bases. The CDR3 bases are TGTGCCACCAGTAGGAGCGTCTCTACCGGGGAGCTGTTTTTT. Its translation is CATSRSVSTGELFF.

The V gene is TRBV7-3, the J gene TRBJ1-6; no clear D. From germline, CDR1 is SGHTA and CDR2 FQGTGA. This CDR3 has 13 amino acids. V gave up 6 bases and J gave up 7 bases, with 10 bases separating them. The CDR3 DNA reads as TGTGCCAGCAGGTCCAGCGGGAATTCACCCCTCCACTTT. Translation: CASRSSGNSPLHF.

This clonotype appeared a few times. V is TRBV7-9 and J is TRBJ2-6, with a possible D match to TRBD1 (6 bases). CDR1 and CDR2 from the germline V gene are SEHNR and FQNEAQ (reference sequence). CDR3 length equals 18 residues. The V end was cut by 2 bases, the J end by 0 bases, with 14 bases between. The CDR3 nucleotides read TGTGCCAGCAGCTTATCGGCAGGGGCCCTCTCTGGGGCCAACGTCCTGACTTTC. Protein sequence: CASSLSAGALSGANVLTF.

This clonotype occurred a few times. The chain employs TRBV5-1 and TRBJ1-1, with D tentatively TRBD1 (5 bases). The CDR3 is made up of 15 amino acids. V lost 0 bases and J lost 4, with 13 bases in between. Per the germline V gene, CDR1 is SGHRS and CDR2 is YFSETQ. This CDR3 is CASSLEEPGTTEAFF. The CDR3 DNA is TGCGCCAGCAGCTTGGAAGAGCCAGGGACCACTGAAGCTTTCTTT. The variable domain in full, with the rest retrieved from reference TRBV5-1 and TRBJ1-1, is KAGVTQTPRYLIKTRGQQVTLSCSPISGHRSVSWYQQTPGQGLQFLFEYFSETQRNKGNFPGRFSGRQFSNSRSEMNVSTLELGDSALYLCASSLEEPGTTEAFFGQGTRLTVV.

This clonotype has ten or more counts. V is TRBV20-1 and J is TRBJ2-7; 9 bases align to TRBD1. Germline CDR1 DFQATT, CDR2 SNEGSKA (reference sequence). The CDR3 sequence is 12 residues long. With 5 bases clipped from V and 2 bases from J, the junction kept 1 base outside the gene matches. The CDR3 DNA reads TGCAGTGCTCGGACAGGGGCCTACGAGCAGTACTTC. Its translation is CSARTGAYEQYF.

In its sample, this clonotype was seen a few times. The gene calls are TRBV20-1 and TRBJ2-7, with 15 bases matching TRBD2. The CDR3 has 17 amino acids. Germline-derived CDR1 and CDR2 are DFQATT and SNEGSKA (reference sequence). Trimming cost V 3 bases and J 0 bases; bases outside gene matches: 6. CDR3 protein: CSARRGLAGGSSYEQYF. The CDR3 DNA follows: TGCAGTGCTAGGCGAGGACTAGCGGGAGGGAGCTCCTACGAGCAGTACTTC.

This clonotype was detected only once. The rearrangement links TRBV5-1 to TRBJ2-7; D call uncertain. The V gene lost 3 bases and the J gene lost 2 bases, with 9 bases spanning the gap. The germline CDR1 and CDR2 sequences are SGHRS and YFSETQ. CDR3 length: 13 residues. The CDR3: CASSSVWPYEQYF. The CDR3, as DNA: TGCGCCAGCAGCTCGGTTTGGCCCTACGAGCAGTACTTC.

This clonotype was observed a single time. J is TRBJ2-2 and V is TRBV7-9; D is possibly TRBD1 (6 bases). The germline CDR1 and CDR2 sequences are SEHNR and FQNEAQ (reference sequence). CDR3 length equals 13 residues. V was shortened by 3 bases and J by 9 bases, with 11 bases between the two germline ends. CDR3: CASSFDRSWELFF. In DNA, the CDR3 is TGTGCCAGCAGCTTCGACAGGTCTTGGGAGCTGTTTTTT. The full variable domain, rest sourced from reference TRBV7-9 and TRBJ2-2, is DTGVSQNPRHKITKRGQNVTFRCDPISEHNRLYWYRQTLGQGPEFLTYFQNEAQLEKSRLLSDRFSAERPKGSFSTLEIQRTEQGDSAMYLCASSFDRSWELFFGEGSRLTVL.

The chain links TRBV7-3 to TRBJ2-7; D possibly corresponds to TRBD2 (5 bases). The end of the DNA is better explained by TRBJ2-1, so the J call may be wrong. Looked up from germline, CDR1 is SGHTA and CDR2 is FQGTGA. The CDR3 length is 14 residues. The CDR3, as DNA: TGTGCCAGCAGCTTACGGCGGCGGGACAATGAGCAGTTCTTC. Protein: CASSLRRRDNEQFF.

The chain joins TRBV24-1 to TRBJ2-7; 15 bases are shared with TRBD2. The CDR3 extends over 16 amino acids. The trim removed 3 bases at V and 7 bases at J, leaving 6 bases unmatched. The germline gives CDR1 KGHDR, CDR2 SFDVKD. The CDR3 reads CATSDGLAGGRSEQYF. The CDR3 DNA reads TGTGCCACCAGTGATGGACTAGCGGGAGGGCGATCGGAGCAGTACTTC.

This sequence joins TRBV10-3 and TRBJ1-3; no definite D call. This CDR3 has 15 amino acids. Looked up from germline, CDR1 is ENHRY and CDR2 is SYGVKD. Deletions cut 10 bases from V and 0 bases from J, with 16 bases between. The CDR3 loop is CASTEAGSSGNTIYF. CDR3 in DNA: TGTGCCAGCACTGAAGCGGGCAGCTCTGGAAACACCATATATTTT.

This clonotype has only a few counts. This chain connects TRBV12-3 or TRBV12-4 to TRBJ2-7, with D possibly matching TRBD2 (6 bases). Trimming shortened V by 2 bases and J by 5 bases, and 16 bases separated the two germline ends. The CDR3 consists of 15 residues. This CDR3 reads CASSLWGTYRDEQYF. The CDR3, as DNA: TGTGCCAGCAGTTTATGGGGGACTTATCGTGACGAGCAGTACTTC.

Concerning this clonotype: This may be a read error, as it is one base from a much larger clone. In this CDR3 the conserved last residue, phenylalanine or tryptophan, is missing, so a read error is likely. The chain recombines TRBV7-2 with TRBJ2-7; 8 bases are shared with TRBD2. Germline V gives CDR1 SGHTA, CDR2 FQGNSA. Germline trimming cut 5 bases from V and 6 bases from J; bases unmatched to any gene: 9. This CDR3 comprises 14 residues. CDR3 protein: CASSPALGLGEQYC. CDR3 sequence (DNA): TGTGCCAGCAGCCCCGCCCTGGGACTAGGCGAGCAGTACTGC.

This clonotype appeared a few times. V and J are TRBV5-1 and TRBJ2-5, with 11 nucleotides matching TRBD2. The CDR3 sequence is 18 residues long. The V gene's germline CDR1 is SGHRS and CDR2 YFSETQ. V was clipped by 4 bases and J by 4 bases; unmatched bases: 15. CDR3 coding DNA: TGCGCCAGCAGCCCTGGAATTGCTAGCGGGAGGATGGGAGAGACCCAGTACTTC. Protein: CASSPGIASGRMGETQYF.

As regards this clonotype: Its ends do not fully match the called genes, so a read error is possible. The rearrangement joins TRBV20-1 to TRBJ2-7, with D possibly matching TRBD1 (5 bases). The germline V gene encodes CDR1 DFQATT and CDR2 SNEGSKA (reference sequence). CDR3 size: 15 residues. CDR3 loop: CSARGPRIGAYEQYF. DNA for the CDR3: TGCAGTGCGAGAGGCCCTCGGATTGGGGCTTACGAGCAGTACTTC.

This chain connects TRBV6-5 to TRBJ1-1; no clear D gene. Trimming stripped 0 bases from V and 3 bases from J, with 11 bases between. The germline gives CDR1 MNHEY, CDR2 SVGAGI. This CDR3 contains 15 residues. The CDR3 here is CASSYSAALDTEAFF. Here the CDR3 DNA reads TGTGCCAGCAGTTACTCGGCCGCTCTGGACACTGAAGCTTTCTTT.

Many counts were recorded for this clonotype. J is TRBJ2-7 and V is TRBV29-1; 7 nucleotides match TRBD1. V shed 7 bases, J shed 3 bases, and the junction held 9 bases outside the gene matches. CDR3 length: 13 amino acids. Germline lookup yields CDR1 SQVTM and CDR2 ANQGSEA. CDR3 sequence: CSGITGELYEQYF. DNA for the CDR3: TGCAGCGGGATAACAGGGGAGCTCTACGAGCAGTACTTC.

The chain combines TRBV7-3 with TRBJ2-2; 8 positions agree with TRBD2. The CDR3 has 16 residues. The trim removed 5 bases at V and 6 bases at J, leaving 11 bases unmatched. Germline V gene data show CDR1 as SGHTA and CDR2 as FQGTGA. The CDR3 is CASSSTGGVGAGELFF. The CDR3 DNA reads TGTGCCAGCAGCAGTACCGGGGGGGTAGGCGCCGGGGAGCTGTTTTTT.

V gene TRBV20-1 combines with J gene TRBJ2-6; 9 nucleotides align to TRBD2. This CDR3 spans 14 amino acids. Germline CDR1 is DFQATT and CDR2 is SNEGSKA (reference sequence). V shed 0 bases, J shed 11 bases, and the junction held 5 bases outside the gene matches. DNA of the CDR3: TGCAGTGCTAGAGATCCTAGCGGGGTCTACGTCCTGACTTTC. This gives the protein CSARDPSGVYVLTF.

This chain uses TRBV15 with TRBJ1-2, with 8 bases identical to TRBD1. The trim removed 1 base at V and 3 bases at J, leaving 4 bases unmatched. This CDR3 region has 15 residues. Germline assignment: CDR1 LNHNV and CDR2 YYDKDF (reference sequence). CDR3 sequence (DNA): TGTGCCACCAGCAGAGGGACAGGGAGTCACTATGGCTACACCTTC. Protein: CATSRGTGSHYGYTF.